This T cell receptor (beta chain) was recovered during a study of Graves' ophthalmopathy and Graves' hyperthyroidism. This clonotype has ten or more counts. Germline values: CDR1 LGHNA, CDR2 YSLEER. This CDR3 is built from 15 residues. Between the trimmed V and J ends, which lost 0 bases and 7 bases, there was a span of 15 bases. Amplifying from RNA transcripts, the study obtained TCR beta CDR3 regions. The workflow started with a first-round RT-PCR run with HTBI primers and then moved on to a second-round multiplex PCR. TCRdb reprocessed the multiplex PCR reads via MiXCR and lists one record per CDR3 protein. The sample shows 1 million to 1.3 million distinct CDR3 sequences, about 38% of them seen only once.

The sequenced material came from peripheral blood or thyroid tissue (not recorded which). The rearrangement uses TRBV4-3 and TRBJ2-5; tentatively, D is TRBD2 (6 bases). The TCR sequence derives from an adult man with Graves' hyperthyroidism. The chain's CDR3 is CASSQDGLPGRTQYF. CDR3 nucleotides: TGCGCCAGCAGCCAAGATGGGCTCCCCGGGAGGACCCAGTACTTC.